These 25 T cell receptor beta chains share one sample of origin, sequenced in a study of blood T cells in healthy people across ages. Primed by a sample-barcoded 5' primer and a J-beta primer mix, a second PCR proceeded for 7 to 11 cycles. TCRdb re-derived calls from the 5' RACE reads in MiXCR, one entry per CDR3 protein. The sample includes about 1.4 million distinct CDR3 sequences, around 55% of them seen just once. The specimen was blood. The origin of the receptors is a man younger than 35 in good health.

This rearrangement joins TRBV7-2 to TRBJ2-1, with 14 nucleotides matching TRBD2. The CDR3 contains 16 residues. In germline, CDR1 is SGHTA, CDR2 FQGNSA. V trimming: 4 bases; J trimming: 8 bases; junction bases outside the gene matches: 7. CDR3 sequence (DNA): TGTGCCAGCAGCTCTCGGACTAGCGGGAGGACTGATGAGCAGTTCTTC. Translating it yields CASSSRTSGRTDEQFF.

The chain joins TRBV6-5 to TRBJ2-2, with 7 bases aligning to TRBD2. V was pared by 4 bases and J by 2 bases, with 4 bases of the junction left unmatched. Germline CDR1 MNHEY, CDR2 SVGAGI. The CDR3 loop spans 15 amino acids. As DNA, the CDR3 is TGTGCCAGCAGTTGGGGGGGACGAAACACCGGGGAGCTGTTTTTT. This sequence encodes CASSWGGRNTGELFF.

The chain couples TRBV6-2 or TRBV6-3 to TRBJ2-7, with 7 bases fitting TRBD2. Trimming cost V 4 bases and J 1 base; bases outside gene matches: 13. The germline V gene encodes CDR1 MNHEY and CDR2 SVGEGT. This CDR3 spans 17 amino acids. The CDR3 sequence: CASSLTAWDGRSYEQYF. The CDR3 DNA reads as TGTGCCAGCAGTTTGACCGCCTGGGACGGGAGGTCCTACGAGCAGTACTTC.

The V and J genes are TRBV7-2 and TRBJ1-1; D gene unclear. V lost 0 bases and J 10 bases, leaving 18 bases between the germline ends. The CDR3 extends over 15 amino acids. Looked up from germline, CDR1 is SGHTA and CDR2 is FQGNSA. The CDR3 sequence is CASSLAETPSGVAFF. DNA for the CDR3: TGTGCCAGCAGCTTAGCTGAGACACCGTCCGGGGTAGCTTTCTTT.

This clonotype came up a few times. This chain links TRBV4-1 with TRBJ2-5, with unresolved D. The end of the DNA is better explained by TRBJ2-7, so the J call may be wrong. Germline CDR1 is MGHRA and CDR2 is YSYEKL. CDR3 length: 11 amino acids. The CDR3 DNA reads as TGCGCCAGCAGCCAAAATGACGAGCAGTACTTC. Protein product: CASSQNDEQYF.

The chain has TRBV4-1 and TRBJ2-4; the D gene is possibly TRBD2 (6 bases). This CDR3 is 18 amino acids long. Germline V lookup: CDR1 MGHRA, CDR2 YSYEKL. V was trimmed by 3 bases and J by 9 bases, leaving 27 bases between them. CDR3 residues: CASSHPGTHGLGYSIQYF. DNA for the CDR3: TGCGCCAGCAGCCATCCTGGGACTCATGGTCTTGGTTACAGCATTCAGTACTTC.

J is TRBJ2-7 and V is TRBV28; 7 nucleotides line up with TRBD1. The J segment lost 1 base and the V segment lost 3 bases, leaving 6 bases of the junction unmatched. The CDR3 totals 15 residues. The germline V gene has CDR1 MDHEN and CDR2 SYDVKM. CDR3 region: CASSFAGGFSYEQYF. CDR3 in DNA: TGTGCCAGCAGTTTTGCAGGGGGATTTTCCTACGAGCAGTACTTC.

The rearrangement uses TRBV6-5 and TRBJ2-4, with 9 bases identical to TRBD1. The J call is uncertain, as TRBJ2-7 better fits the DNA end. Germline assignment: CDR1 MNHEY and CDR2 SVGAGI. CDR3 length: 14 amino acids. The CDR3 DNA follows: TGTGCCAGCAGGCGACAGGGGGAAGATCGCGAGCAGTACTTC. It encodes CASRRQGEDREQYF.

The genes are TRBV7-9 and TRBJ2-7; D gene ambiguous. V shed 5 bases and J shed 3 bases, with 23 bases lying between them. Germline loops: CDR1 SEHNR, CDR2 FQNEAQ (reference sequence). The CDR3 contains 17 residues. The CDR3 bases are TGTGCCAGCAGCCCACGCTTAGGCCCCAGGAGCAACTACGAGCAGTACTTC. Amino acids: CASSPRLGPRSNYEQYF.

The chain uses TRBV20-1 and TRBJ2-3; the match to TRBD1 covers 8 bases. After removal of 6 bases from V and 6 bases from J, the junction contained 11 bases not matched to a gene. The germline V gene has CDR1 DFQATT and CDR2 SNEGSKA (reference sequence). This CDR3 is built from 14 residues. The DNA for the CDR3 is TGCAGTGCCAGCGGTATGGACAGGGCGGATACGCAGTATTTT. Residues: CSASGMDRADTQYF.

Worth noting for this clonotype: One end of the junction does not line up with germline, which may come from a read error. The chain has TRBV7-6 and TRBJ2-7; TRBD1 agrees at 9 bases. The CDR3 covers 16 residues. Germline assignment: CDR1 SGHVS and CDR2 FNYEAQ. CDR3 sequence reads: CASSSVKDRGQYEQYF. As DNA, the CDR3 is TGTGCCAGTAGCTCGGTTAAGGACAGGGGACAATACGAGCAGTACTTC.

This clonotype was counted a few times. The rearrangement uses TRBV7-9 and TRBJ2-1; 8 bases line up with TRBD2. The CDR3 runs 15 residues. Trimming cost V 4 bases and J 0 bases; bases outside gene matches: 2. Germline assignment: CDR1 SEHNR and CDR2 FQNEAQ (reference sequence). DNA for the CDR3: TGTGCCAGCAGCTGGAGCGGGAGCTCCTACAATGAGCAGTTCTTC. Amino acids: CASSWSGSSYNEQFF. Full variable domain (missing parts from reference TRBV7-9 and TRBJ2-1): DTGVSQNPRHKITKRGQNVTFRCDPISEHNRLYWYRQTLGQGPEFLTYFQNEAQLEKSRLLSDRFSAERPKGSFSTLEIQRTEQGDSAMYLCASSWSGSSYNEQFFGPGTRLTVL.

The rearrangement joins TRBV20-1 to TRBJ1-2; D is unresolved. V lost 3 bases to trimming and J lost 5 bases, with 16 bases between them. Germline V gene sequence: CDR1 DFQATT, CDR2 SNEGSKA (reference sequence). The CDR3 extends over 14 amino acids. The CDR3 coding sequence is TGCAGTGCTAGGGCGGACGGGTATGGTTATGGCTACACCTTC. Amino acids: CSARADGYGYGYTF.

This sequence joins TRBV5-1 and TRBJ2-5, with D perhaps TRBD1 or TRBD2 (5 bases each). The V gene's germline CDR1 is SGHRS and CDR2 YFSETQ. This CDR3 is 16 amino acids long. The V and J ends lost 0 bases and 2 bases respectively, with 14 bases between them. CDR3 protein: CASSLAGGTEQETQYF. In nucleotides, the CDR3 is TGCGCCAGCAGCTTGGCCGGTGGGACGGAGCAAGAGACCCAGTACTTC.

The rearrangement links TRBV12-5 to TRBJ2-5; D possibly corresponds to TRBD2 (5 bases). Trimming took off 1 base at V and 5 bases at J, with 11 bases between the two ends. This CDR3 region has 14 residues. Per germline, CDR1 LGHNT and CDR2 FRNRAP. The CDR3 sequence: CASGLAVARETQYF. The CDR3 DNA reads TGTGCTAGTGGTTTGGCCGTAGCGCGGGAGACCCAGTACTTC.

The V and J genes are TRBV20-1 and TRBJ2-5, with no clear D. This CDR3 is 11 amino acids long. The germline V gene has CDR1 DFQATT and CDR2 SNEGSKA (reference sequence). The germline V and J ends were trimmed by 6 bases and 3 bases, with 8 bases remaining between them. The CDR3 bases are TGCAGTGCGGTCCGGGAAGAGACCCAGTACTTC. Translation: CSAVREETQYF.

As for this clonotype: The germline gene is not matched at one end of the junction; a read error may be the cause. The rearrangement links TRBV6-1 to TRBJ2-6; no clear D. Germline CDR1 is MNHNS and CDR2 is SASEGT. This CDR3 is 14 amino acids long. The CDR3 DNA follows: TGTGTCAGCAGTTTGGGCTCTGGGGCCAACGTCCTGACTTTC. This sequence encodes CVSSLGSGANVLTF.

In this sample, this clonotype turned up a few times. The chain carries TRBV4-3 and TRBJ2-7, with D perhaps TRBD1 (5 bases). Germline lookup yields CDR1 LGHNA and CDR2 YSLEER. V gave up 0 bases and J gave up 2 bases, with 11 bases separating them. This CDR3 contains 15 residues. The CDR3 region has the DNA TGCGCCAGCAGCCAAGACTCGGACACGACCTACGAGCAGTACTTC. Protein sequence: CASSQDSDTTYEQYF.

This clonotype was detected a few times. One junction end does not reproduce the germline sequence, and a read error may be involved. This chain links TRBV15 with TRBJ1-2, with D hard to call. CDR3 length equals 15 residues. CDR1 LNHNV and CDR2 YYDKDF come from the germline V gene (reference sequence). This CDR3 reads CATSREMTDTYGYTF. Here the CDR3 DNA reads TGTGCCACCAGCCGAGAGATGACCGATACCTATGGCTACACCTTC.

This clonotype was detected only a few times. This chain joins TRBV29-1 and TRBJ1-2; D may be TRBD1 (5 bases). CDR1 is SQVTM and CDR2 is ANQGSEA in the germline V gene. V was cut by 4 bases and J by 5 bases, with 11 bases left in between. The CDR3 totals 12 residues. CDR3 nucleotides: TGCAGCGTTGTGGGGCGGAATTATGGCTACACCTTC. Translated: CSVVGRNYGYTF.

DNA of the CDR3: TGTGCCAGCAGTTTATCCGCCCCCAGGGGCAGGGACGAGCAGTACTTC. It codes for CASSLSAPRGRDEQYF. The chain carries TRBV12-3 or TRBV12-4 and TRBJ2-7; tentative D call: TRBD1 (6 bases). The CDR3 has 16 residues. Trimming shortened V by 2 bases and J by 5 bases, and 19 bases separated the two germline ends.

The V gene is TRBV29-1, the J gene TRBJ2-1; the match to TRBD2 covers 8 bases. The germline V gene encodes CDR1 SQVTM and CDR2 ANQGSEA. With V trimmed by 7 bases and J by 0 bases, 5 bases remained unmatched. The CDR3 spans 14 residues. The DNA for the CDR3 is TGCAGCGCAGTGACTAGCGACTCCTACAATGAGCAGTTCTTC. The encoded protein is CSAVTSDSYNEQFF.

This clonotype showed up just a few times. The rearrangement uses TRBV4-1 and TRBJ1-2; a possible D gene is TRBD1 (6 bases). Per the germline V gene, CDR1 is MGHRA and CDR2 is YSYEKL. CDR3 length: 16 amino acids. Deletions cut 1 base from V and 2 bases from J, with 14 bases between. The CDR3 DNA sequence: TGCGCCAGCAGCCAAGTTCCAGGGGATTTGAACTATGGCTACACCTTC. Translating gives CASSQVPGDLNYGYTF.

To note about this clonotype: A read error may explain this, as a much larger clone is one base away. The CDR3 DNA reads as TGTGCCAGCAGTCCCTCGGTTCGAGGAGGGGAAAACATTCAGTACTTC. Translated: CASSPSVRGGENIQYF. This rearrangement joins TRBV12-3 or TRBV12-4 to TRBJ2-4, with a weak D call TRBD2 (6 bases). The CDR3 is 16 amino acids. V gave up 5 bases and J gave up 5 bases, with 19 bases separating them.

A single count supports this clonotype. This rearrangement joins TRBV7-2 to TRBJ2-2; possible D gene TRBD2, 5 bases. From germline, CDR1 is SGHTA and CDR2 FQGNSA. Trimming removed 4 bases at V and 0 bases at J, with 12 bases between. The CDR3 totals 16 residues. The CDR3: CASSSIPGTNTGELFF. CDR3 DNA sequence: TGTGCCAGCAGCTCCATCCCGGGAACGAACACCGGGGAGCTGTTTTTT. Full variable domain (remainder filled in from reference TRBV7-2 and TRBJ2-2): GAGVSQSPSNKVTEKGKDVELRCDPISGHTALYWYRQSLGQGLEFLIYFQGNSAPDKSGLPSDRFSAERTGGSVSTLTIQRTQQEDSAVYLCASSSIPGTNTGELFFGEGSRLTVL.